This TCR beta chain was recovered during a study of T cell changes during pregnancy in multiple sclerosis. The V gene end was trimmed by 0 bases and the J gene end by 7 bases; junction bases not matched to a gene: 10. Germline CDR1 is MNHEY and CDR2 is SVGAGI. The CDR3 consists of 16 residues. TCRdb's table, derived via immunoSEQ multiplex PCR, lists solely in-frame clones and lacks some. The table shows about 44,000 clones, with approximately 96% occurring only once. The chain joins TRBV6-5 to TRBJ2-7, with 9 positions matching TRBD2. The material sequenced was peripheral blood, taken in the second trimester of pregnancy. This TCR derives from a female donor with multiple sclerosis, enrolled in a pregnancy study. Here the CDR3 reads CASSYSKRGARGEQYF. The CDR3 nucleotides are TGTGCCAGCAGTTACTCGAAGCGGGGGGCCAGGGGTGAGCAGTACTTC.